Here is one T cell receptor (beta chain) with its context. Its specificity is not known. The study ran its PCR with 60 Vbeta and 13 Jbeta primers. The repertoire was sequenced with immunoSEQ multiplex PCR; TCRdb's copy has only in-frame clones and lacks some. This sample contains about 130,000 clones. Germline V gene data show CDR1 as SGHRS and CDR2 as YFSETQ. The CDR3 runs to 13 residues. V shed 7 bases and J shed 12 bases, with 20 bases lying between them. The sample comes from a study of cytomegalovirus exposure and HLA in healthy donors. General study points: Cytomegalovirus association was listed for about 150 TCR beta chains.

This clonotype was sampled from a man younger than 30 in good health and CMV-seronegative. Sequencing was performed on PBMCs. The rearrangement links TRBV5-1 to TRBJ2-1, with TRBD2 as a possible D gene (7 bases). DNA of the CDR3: TGCGCCAGCGGAGGGGGGGCATACGCTGGGCAGTTCTTC. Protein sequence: CASGGGAYAGQFF. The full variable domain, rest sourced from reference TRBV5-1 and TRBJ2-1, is KAGVTQTPRYLIKTRGQQVTLSCSPISGHRSVSWYQQTPGQGLQFLFEYFSETQRNKGNFPGRFSGRQFSNSRSEMNVSTLELGDSALYLCASGGGAYAGQFFGPGTRLTVL.